These 14 T cell receptor beta chains were sequenced from one sample in a study of CD8+ T cells in alopecia areata. Extracted RNA was reverse transcribed into cDNA, the sequencing template. Generated by immunoSEQ multiplex PCR, the TCRdb table keeps only in-frame clones and is missing some. The data show approximately 180,000 clones, around 63% seen once. Material: CD4+ T cells sorted from blood, obtained at week 0. All receptors derive from a human donor with alopecia areata.

This chain links TRBV7-2 with TRBJ2-2; tentative D call: TRBD1 (5 bases). CDR1 and CDR2 from the germline V gene are SGHTA and FQGNSA. This CDR3 is built from 13 residues. V dropped 5 bases and J dropped 7 bases, with 11 bases sitting between them. CDR3 loop: CASSPTRGGELFF. The CDR3 DNA reads TGTGCCAGCAGCCCGACAAGGGGCGGGGAGCTGTTTTTT.

The rearrangement uses TRBV5-4 and TRBJ2-3; either TRBD1 or TRBD2 may fit D (5 bases each). Trimming stripped 5 bases from V and 1 base from J, with 14 bases between. The CDR3 extends over 15 amino acids. Per the germline V gene, CDR1 is SGHNT and CDR2 is YYREEE (reference sequence). In DNA form, the CDR3 reads TGTGCCAGCAGTCCTGGGACCCTTGGCACAGATACGCAGTATTTT. Translated, it gives CASSPGTLGTDTQYF. Full variable domain (rest looked up from reference TRBV5-4 and TRBJ2-3): ETGVTQSPTHLIKTRGQQVTLRCSSQSGHNTVSWYQQALGQGPQFIFQYYREEENGRGNFPPRFSGLQFPNYSSELNVNALELDDSALYLCASSPGTLGTDTQYFGPGTRLTVL.

The rearrangement uses TRBV9 and TRBJ2-3, with 10 bases matching TRBD2. CDR3 length: 15 residues. CDR1 is SGDLS, CDR2 YYNGEE, per germline. V dropped 0 bases and J dropped 5; count of bases not matched to a gene: 3. The CDR3 nucleotides read TGTGCCAGCAGCGTAGAGTCTAGCGGGGGAGATACGCAGTATTTT. Amino acid sequence: CASSVESSGGDTQYF.

The chain combines TRBV15 with TRBJ2-2; the D is unclear. In germline, CDR1 is LNHNV, CDR2 YYDKDF (reference sequence). The ends were cut back, 6 bases at V and 2 bases at J, with 7 bases in the middle. The length of the CDR3 is 13 residues. CDR3 sequence reads: CATSTANTGELFF. CDR3 sequence (DNA): TGTGCCACCAGTACCGCAAACACCGGGGAGCTGTTTTTT.

This clone is a singleton in its sample. The chain has TRBV28 and TRBJ2-7; D not resolved. From germline, CDR1 is MDHEN and CDR2 SYDVKM. Trimming pared 6 bases from V and 7 bases from J, leaving 10 bases between. This CDR3 is 11 amino acids long. The CDR3 DNA reads as TGTGCCAGCAGCACTCCCTTGGAGCAGTACTTC. Its translation is CASSTPLEQYF.

In the case of this clone: The same CDR3 also results from other DNA sequences found in this sample. The chain joins TRBV30 to TRBJ2-2; D is unclear. With 3 bases removed from V and 1 base from J, the gap between germline ends came to 3 bases. CDR1 GTSNPN and CDR2 SVGIG come from the germline V gene (reference sequence). The CDR3 runs to 12 residues. CDR3 in amino acids: CAWSLNTGELFF. The CDR3 nucleotides read TGTGCCTGGAGCCTGAACACCGGGGAGCTGTTTTTT.

The chain is built from TRBV4-3 and TRBJ2-2; D perhaps matches TRBD2 (5 bases). The CDR3 contains 16 residues. The germline gives CDR1 LGHNA, CDR2 YSLEER. V was pared by 0 bases and J by 5 bases, with 13 bases between. The CDR3 DNA reads TGCGCCAGCAGCCAAGATCCCCGGGGTGGAACCGGGGAGCTGTTTTTT. Translating it yields CASSQDPRGGTGELFF.

The chain employs TRBV29-1 and TRBJ2-7; 7 bases match TRBD1. Germline loops: CDR1 SQVTM, CDR2 ANQGSEA. J gave up 0 bases and V 4 bases, and 3 bases lay outside the gene matches. The CDR3 totals 13 residues. The CDR3 loop reads CSVVNRGSYEQYF. Here the CDR3 DNA reads TGCAGCGTTGTTAACAGGGGCTCCTACGAGCAGTACTTC.

The rearrangement links TRBV5-1 to TRBJ2-1; 8 bases are a match to TRBD2. CDR1 and CDR2 (germline): SGHRS, YFSETQ. The CDR3 spans 14 residues. V was clipped by 4 bases and J by 5 bases; unmatched bases: 5. The CDR3 DNA is TGCGCCAGCAGCCCGGGACTAGACGACAATGAGCAGTTCTTC. It is translated as CASSPGLDDNEQFF.

The chain is built from TRBV5-1 and TRBJ1-1; 9 bases are shared with TRBD1. Germline CDR1 reads SGHRS; CDR2 reads YFSETQ. The ends lost 4 bases at V and 1 base at J; junction bases unmatched: 2. The CDR3 is made up of 14 amino acids. The CDR3 spells CASSPGQGNTEAFF. CDR3 coding DNA: TGCGCCAGCAGCCCGGGACAGGGGAACACTGAAGCTTTCTTT.

There are a few counts of this clone. J is TRBJ2-1 and V is TRBV14; 11 bases map to TRBD2. Trimming at V came to 1 base and at J to 3 bases, leaving 5 bases not matched to a gene. This CDR3 contains 17 residues. Germline-derived CDR1 and CDR2 are SGHDN and FVKESK. CDR3 protein: CASSQVLTSGNYNEQFF. The CDR3 DNA reads TGTGCCAGCAGCCAAGTTCTGACTAGCGGGAACTACAATGAGCAGTTCTTC.

This clone was counted between two and nine times. The chain employs TRBV15 and TRBJ2-5; D is possibly TRBD2 (5 bases). From germline, CDR1 is LNHNV and CDR2 YYDKDF (reference sequence). Trimming took off 3 bases at V and 2 bases at J, with 7 bases between the two ends. The CDR3 consists of 13 residues. As DNA, the CDR3 is TGTGCCACCAGCAGCCGGGGTCAAGAGACCCAGTACTTC. It is translated as CATSSRGQETQYF.

In this sample, this clone turned up once. The rearrangement uses TRBV27 and TRBJ1-2; D unclear. The CDR3 is made up of 13 amino acids. V lost 6 bases to trimming and J lost 5 bases, with 13 bases between them. Looked up from germline, CDR1 is MNHEY and CDR2 is SMNVEV (reference sequence). CDR3 loop: CASRPGAGYGYTF. The CDR3 DNA reads as TGTGCCAGCAGGCCCGGAGCGGGGTATGGCTACACCTTC.

The chain links TRBV4-1 to TRBJ2-5; D uncertain. V lost 1 base, J lost 2 bases, and 5 bases lay in between. The CDR3 contains 13 residues. CDR1 MGHRA and CDR2 YSYEKL come from the germline V gene. CDR3: CASSQGLQETQYF. The CDR3 DNA reads as TGCGCCAGCAGCCAAGGGTTACAAGAGACCCAGTACTTC.